These 9 T cell receptor beta chains were sequenced from one sample in a study of T cells in narcolepsy. Assay: immunoSEQ multiplex PCR; the TCRdb copy retains only in-frame clones and omits some. The data show roughly 17,000 clones, just under 75% seen once. Sequences were obtained from CD45RA- memory CD8+ T cells from PBMCs. These receptors came from a human donor with narcolepsy.

The chain links TRBV6-5 to TRBJ2-7; 7 bases are shared with TRBD1. The V gene's germline CDR1 is MNHEY and CDR2 SVGAGI. Losses at the gene ends were 9 bases for V and 7 bases for J; bases not matched to a gene: 9. The CDR3 sequence is 12 residues long. The CDR3: CASTTGAGEQYF. CDR3 in DNA: TGTGCCAGTACCACAGGGGCAGGGGAGCAGTACTTC.

The chain joins TRBV2 to TRBJ1-1, with D possibly matching TRBD1 (6 bases). Germline V gene lookup returns CDR1 SNHLY and CDR2 FYNNEI. The CDR3 sequence is 13 residues long. V was pared by 9 bases and J by 5 bases, with 16 bases between. In nucleotides, the CDR3 is TGTGCCAGGGGTACCCGGACAGTAACTGAAGCTTTCTTT. It translates to CARGTRTVTEAFF.

The chain uses TRBV7-8 and TRBJ1-2, with D tentatively TRBD1 (5 bases). V was trimmed by 1 base and J by 2 bases, leaving 8 bases between them. The CDR3 has 14 amino acids. Looked up from germline, CDR1 is SGHVS and CDR2 is FQNEAQ. CDR3 protein: CASSLGGGNYGYTF. CDR3 nucleotide sequence: TGTGCCAGCAGCTTAGGTGGGGGAAACTATGGCTACACCTTC.

V gene TRBV6-5 combines with J gene TRBJ2-7; tentative D call: TRBD1 (6 bases). Between the trimmed V and J ends, which lost 0 bases and 3 bases, there was a span of 12 bases. CDR1 is MNHEY and CDR2 is SVGAGI in the germline V gene. This CDR3 has 15 residues. The CDR3: CASSYSTGHLYEQYF. In DNA, the CDR3 is TGTGCCAGCAGTTACTCCACGGGACACCTCTACGAGCAGTACTTC.

The genes are TRBV2 and TRBJ2-7; no firm D call. CDR3 length equals 13 residues. V lost 6 bases, J lost 0 bases, and 9 bases lay in between. CDR1 SNHLY and CDR2 FYNNEI come from the germline V gene. The CDR3 region is CASSELSSYEQYF. CDR3 sequence (DNA): TGTGCCAGCAGCGAATTGAGCTCCTACGAGCAGTACTTC. The full variable domain, with the rest looked up from reference TRBV2 and TRBJ2-7, is EPEVTQTPSHQVTQMGQEVILRCVPISNHLYFYWYRQILGQKVEFLVSFYNNEISEKSEIFDDQFSVERPDGSNFTLKIRSTKLEDSAMYFCASSELSSYEQYFGPGTRLTVT.

The chain has TRBV19 and TRBJ1-1; D gene unclear. The CDR3 loop spans 12 amino acids. Germline values: CDR1 LNHDA, CDR2 SQIVND (reference sequence). The V end lost 5 bases, the J end lost 6 bases, and 10 bases lay between the germline ends. The CDR3 bases are TGTGCCAGTAGTCGGGAAAGGGCTGAAGCTTTCTTT. Its protein is CASSRERAEAFF.

The chain's CDR3 is CASSADRVQDTQYF. The CDR3 DNA follows: TGTGCCAGCAGCGCGGACAGGGTTCAAGATACGCAGTATTTT. The V gene is TRBV5-6, the J gene TRBJ2-3, with 8 bases lining up with TRBD1. The CDR3 totals 14 residues. In germline, CDR1 is SGHDT, CDR2 YYEEEE. Trimming at V came to 4 bases and at J to 5 bases, leaving 6 bases not matched to a gene.

The chain carries TRBV7-9 and TRBJ1-1, with D possibly TRBD1 on 5 matching bases. The germline V gene encodes CDR1 SEHNR and CDR2 FQNEAQ (reference sequence). The CDR3 is made up of 14 amino acids. The V end lost 2 bases, the J end lost 4 bases, and 11 bases lay between the germline ends. In DNA, the CDR3 is TGTGCCAGCAGCTTAAATGGGGCGGTCACTGAAGCTTTCTTT. This codes for CASSLNGAVTEAFF.

This clone was counted a few times. The V and J genes are TRBV4-2 and TRBJ2-3; 7 bases are a match to TRBD2. V shed 0 bases, J shed 6 bases, and the junction held 6 bases outside the gene matches. This CDR3 has 15 amino acids. CDR1 is LGHNA, CDR2 YNFKEQ, per germline. CDR3 sequence: CASSQDGQRGDTQYF. For the CDR3, the DNA is TGTGCCAGCAGCCAAGACGGGCAGCGGGGCGATACGCAGTATTTT.